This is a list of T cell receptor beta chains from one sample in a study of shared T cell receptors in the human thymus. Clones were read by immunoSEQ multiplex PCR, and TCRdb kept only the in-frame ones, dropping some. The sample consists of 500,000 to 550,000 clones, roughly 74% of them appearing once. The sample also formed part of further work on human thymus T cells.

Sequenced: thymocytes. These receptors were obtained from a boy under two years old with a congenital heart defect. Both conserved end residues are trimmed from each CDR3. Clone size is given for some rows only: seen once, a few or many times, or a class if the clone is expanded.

ASSPLAGRATDTQY	TRBV7-3	TRBJ2-3	14	NA
AISGPGSSGKHEQY	TRBV10-3	TRBJ2-7	14	NA
ASSFAGGIYEQY	TRBV6-5	TRBJ2-7	12	NA
ASSPGQGAETQY	TRBV19	TRBJ2-5	12	NA
ASSYRVRSYNEQF	TRBV28	TRBJ2-1	13	once
ASRSLAGGFGELF	TRBV5-1	TRBJ2-2	13	few
ASLGDRPDTEAF	TRBV19	TRBJ1-1	12	few
ASSLVPDRGQETQY	TRBV7-9	TRBJ2-5	14	few
ASSSPGTQYEQY	TRBV11-2	TRBJ2-7	12	NA
ACGDAGNQPQH	TRBV30	TRBJ1-5	11	NA
ASGLTLRQASTEAF	TRBV12-5	TRBJ1-1	14	NA